This TCR beta chain was sequenced for a study of shared clonotypes between healthy human individuals. In the naive CD8 group, cells lacked CD45RO and were positively selected for CCR7, so terminally differentiated effector memory CD45RA+ cells were left out. The germline V gene has CDR1 SGHTA and CDR2 FQGTGA. This CDR3 spans 16 amino acids. Losses at the gene ends were 3 bases for V and 5 bases for J; bases not matched to a gene: 13. Using immunoSEQ multiplex PCR, the repertoire was profiled, and TCRdb retains in-frame clones only, with some absent. In the table there are about 1.9 million clones, around 95% of which are singletons.

The chain carries TRBV7-3 and TRBJ2-7, with 7 bases aligning to TRBD2. Sequencing was done on a sample of naive CD8+ T cells from PBMCs. The source of this sequence is a young man in good health. Some clones in this sample may be carry-over from other donors' samples. Here the CDR3 DNA reads TGTGCCAGCAGCTTCCCTCCGGGCGGGAGTATCCACGAGCAGTACTTC. Its protein product is CASSFPPGGSIHEQYF.